The T cell receptor beta chain under discussion was sequenced for a study of blood T cell repertoires in COVID-19. Some clones are missing from TCRdb's copy, which holds only in-frame ones; the method was immunoSEQ multiplex PCR. This sample has roughly 200,000 clones, with roughly 84% found just once. The V gene end was trimmed by 2 bases and the J gene end by 1 base; junction bases not matched to a gene: 10. CDR1 MNHEY and CDR2 SVGEGT come from the germline V gene. This CDR3 has 18 amino acids. The sample comprised peripheral blood. This sequence was found in a man aged 50 to 59 with active or convalescent COVID-19. The chain uses TRBV6-2 or TRBV6-3 and TRBJ2-1, with TRBD2 matching over 8 bases. The CDR3 loop reads CASSYPPVAGPSYNEQFF. Here the CDR3 DNA reads TGTGCCAGCAGTTACCCACCGGTAGCGGGGCCTTCCTACAATGAGCAGTTCTTC.